The entry that follows covers one T cell receptor beta chain sequence. Its antigen is not known. The sample comes from a study of T cell responses to AZD1222 COVID-19 vaccine. Some clones are missing from TCRdb's copy, which holds only in-frame ones; the method was immunoSEQ multiplex PCR. The data show some 150,000 clones, 85% to 95% seen once. Whole-study findings and limits: AZD1222 recipients seropositive at baseline numbered only 6 or 7. Spike as a whole was targeted by vaccine-associated CD4 TCRs, dominant at 160-218 and 743-854. Nearly half of unique spike-specific TCRs reportedly avoided B.1.351 and B.1.1.7 mutated regions. Compared with day 0, the breadth and depth of the Spike-specific TCR repertoire rose significantly after two doses of AZD1222.

This CDR3 contains 18 residues. CDR1 is SGHRS, CDR2 YFSETQ, per germline. With V trimmed by 4 bases and J by 1 base, 14 bases remained unmatched. V and J are TRBV5-1 and TRBJ2-5; 9 bases map to TRBD1. The clonotype was recovered from an adult in good health. The input for sequencing was peripheral blood, taken on day 0 of AZD1222 vaccination. CDR3 amino acids: CASSLSRDRVLGQETQYF. In nucleotides, the CDR3 is TGCGCCAGCAGCCTGTCCCGGGACAGGGTCCTAGGCCAAGAGACCCAGTACTTC.